This T cell receptor (beta chain) was obtained from a study of beta chain features in type 1 diabetes (dated by TCRdb to 2016 to 2019). With regard to the full study: Patients and healthy donors did not differ in mean age, gender distribution, total cell number or subset yield. The study compared the TCRB repertoires of sorted circulating CD4+ T cell subsets in recently diagnosed type 1 diabetes patients with those in matched healthy donors. Naive and central memory subsets were obtained from all 28 donors, but regulatory and stem cell-like memory subsets were isolated from only 8 patients and roughly eight healthy donors. A total of around 110,000,000 sorted cells were examined across all samples, and RNA yield correlated strongly with the number of cells per subset.

General conclusions and limits of the study: Sequencing cDNA rather than genomic DNA could over-represent highly expressing activated cells, although activation and CD3 levels did not differ between groups. Because the HLA sub-analyses included only small numbers of individuals, any influence of HLA type on TCRB rearrangement was left unresolved. At VDJ recombination sites, type 1 diabetes patients had fewer insertions and more deleted nucleotides, which implies abnormalities in thymic rearrangement. Shorter templates might have been favored by PCR, but patient and control samples were amplified and corrected together, so both groups would have been affected equally by any skew. Naive, central memory and regulatory TCRB repertoires appeared to be more alike among patients than among healthy donors. In all four CD4+ subsets, TCRB CDR3 length was moderately but significantly shorter in type 1 diabetes patients.

Each donor gave one peripheral blood draw, averaging around 0.11 L, which was collected into heparinised tubes. Naive, central memory, regulatory and stem cell-like memory CD4+ T cells were sorted on a BD FACSAria II using a panel including CD45RO, CCR7, CD25, CD127, CD95 and CD27. Every sorted population had a purity above 95%. Right away, PBMCs were isolated by Lymphoprep density gradient centrifugation and were stained directly, with no culture step. To minimize batch effects, samples were stained and sorted in pairs, one healthy donor with one patient per experiment. CDR1 and CDR2, per the germline V gene, are ENHRY and SYGVKD. The CDR3 measures 15 amino acids from cysteine to phenylalanine. Only CDR3 DNA remains: 45 bases, in frame from the first base. For this chain, trimming is 6 bases at the V end and 4 bases at the J end, and the number of junction bases without a gene match is 11. The entire amount of isolated RNA was reverse transcribed using the High Capacity cDNA Reverse Transcription Kit, so the sequenced TCRB transcripts were expressed ones. Naive, central memory and regulatory T cell samples underwent deep immunoSEQ sequencing, averaging about 3.5 million total reads per sample. After sorted cells were lysed in RLT buffer, RNA was extracted with DNase-treated RNeasy Micro or Mini kits, with the choice depending on cell number. To prevent cross-contamination, each cell subset was processed individually, whereas patient and healthy donor samples were processed jointly. TCRB sequences were amplified from cDNA with the immunoSEQ multiplex PCR, producing 87-bp fragments spanning the CDR3 region. Sequencing of the amplicons was done on the Illumina HiSeq platform. The study's processing was this. Synthetic template baselines were used to correct PCR bias computationally, reads within Hamming distance 2 were collapsed together, and singletons that could not be merged were discarded. Reads were aligned against IMGT to assign V, D and J genes, CDR3 length and insertions or deletions at six rearrangement sites. Clonotype counts were normalized to sorted cell number within each subset before computing true diversity and Gini coefficients with the tcR R package. Repertoire sharing was quantified using the overlap coefficient calculated on TCRB nucleotide sequences. TCRdb took this table from immuneACCESS and kept in-frame rearrangements with V and J called. Such tables lack part of the clones; where checked against another copy, unresolved V genes explain under half of the gap, and the rest is unexplained. V and J calls and clone size are given by that table; D and trimming were obtained from the DNA. The sample includes roughly 70,000 clones, with 49% observed a single time. 0.7% of the sample rests with the top ten.

Of note for this clone: Its antigen is still unknown. Nothing much larger sits one base from this clone, and base qualities are not available.

Input material: central memory CD4+ T cells from blood. This sequence originates from a man aged 25 to 45 with type 1 diabetes. The chain is assembled from TRBV10-3 and TRBJ1-1, with 7 bases matching TRBD1. The DNA sequence is as follows: TGTGCCATCAGGGCTCCACAGGGGACGAGCACTGAAGCTTTCTTT. It codes for CAIRAPQGTSTEAFF.